This T cell receptor (beta chain) was sequenced in a study of T cells in Graves' hyperthyroidism and ophthalmopathy. The V gene end was trimmed by 2 bases and the J gene end by 7 bases; junction bases not matched to a gene: 8. CDR3 length equals 15 residues. This clonotype was counted at least ten times. The antigen is undetermined. Amplification targeted TCR beta CDR3 regions from RNA transcripts. HTBI primers were used for first-round RT-PCR of the TCR CDR3. TCRdb called the multiplex PCR reads again in MiXCR, with one record for every CDR3 protein. The sample records 600,000 to 900,000 distinct CDR3 sequences, less than 20% being singletons. Patients aged 18 to 65 had newly diagnosed hyperthyroidism that had lasted under 2 months. General observations from the study: Ophthalmopathy was predicted by the model a median of about 6.5 months ahead of onset.

The rearrangement joins TRBV12-3 or TRBV12-4 to TRBJ1-2, with 9 bases fitting TRBD1. The sequence derives from a young man with Graves' hyperthyroidism. What was sequenced was blood. Here the CDR3 reads CASSLWDRVRPGYTF. In nucleotides, the CDR3 is TGTGCCAGCAGTTTATGGGACAGGGTGAGGCCTGGCTACACCTTC.